The next 30 T cell receptor beta chains were all read from a single sample in a study of T cells in Graves' hyperthyroidism and ophthalmopathy. TCR beta CDR3 region amplification was performed from RNA transcripts. The TCR CDR3 was amplified in a first-round RT-PCR using the HTBI primer set. TCRdb re-called the multiplex PCR reads with MiXCR, one entry per CDR3 protein. The sample contains some 490,000 distinct CDR3 sequences, less than 25% of which appear only once. Sequenced sample: blood. These receptors all come from a woman aged 70 to 79 with Graves' ophthalmopathy.

The chain uses TRBV4-3 and TRBJ1-5; 7 bases agree with TRBD1. CDR1 and CDR2 (germline): LGHNA, YSLEER. V shed 1 base and J 5 bases; nucleotides not matched to a gene: 5. The CDR3 length is 15 residues. CDR3 nucleotide sequence: TGCGCCAGCAGCCAAGCGGGACAGTTCCATCAGCCCCAGCATTTT. It codes for CASSQAGQFHQPQHF.

The genes are TRBV29-1 and TRBJ1-3, with a weak D call TRBD1 (6 bases). Germline V gene sequence: CDR1 SQVTM, CDR2 ANQGSEA. Trimming took off 5 bases at V and 3 bases at J, with 14 bases between the two ends. This CDR3 contains 14 residues. The CDR3 region has the DNA TGCAGCGTTTCCCCTGGGGGCGTTGGAAACACCATATATTTT. This gives the protein CSVSPGGVGNTIYF.

This chain joins TRBV28 and TRBJ1-5; D remains unclear. With 7 bases removed from V and 13 bases from J, the gap between germline ends came to 17 bases. Germline CDR1 MDHEN, CDR2 SYDVKM. The CDR3 spans 12 residues. This CDR3 is CASTRPGEKQHF. DNA for the CDR3: TGTGCCAGCACCCGACCCGGCGAGAAACAGCATTTT.

The chain has TRBV12-3 or TRBV12-4 and TRBJ2-1; D is perhaps TRBD1 or TRBD2 (5 bases each). The CDR3 has 18 residues. V lost 6 bases and J 0 bases, leaving 21 bases between the germline ends. This CDR3 reads CASSLRGRLRGSYNEQFF. The CDR3, as DNA: TGTGCCAGCAGCTTAAGGGGCCGACTCCGGGGCTCCTACAATGAGCAGTTCTTC.

The chain joins TRBV28 to TRBJ1-2, with D uncertain. V shed 5 bases and J shed 4 bases, with 11 bases lying between them. CDR1 is MDHEN, CDR2 SYDVKM, per germline. The CDR3 is 13 residues long. The CDR3 protein is CASSLNSRYGYTF. CDR3 in DNA: TGTGCCAGCAGTCTGAACAGTCGCTATGGCTACACCTTC.

This clonotype was recorded many times. The genes are TRBV9 and TRBJ1-1, with no clear D. The germline CDR1 and CDR2 sequences are SGDLS and YYNGEE. CDR3 size: 13 residues. The V and J ends lost 8 bases and 0 bases respectively, with 11 bases between them. The CDR3 coding sequence is TGTGCCAGTTCGGTAGTTATGAACACTGAAGCTTTCTTT. This codes for CASSVVMNTEAFF.

J is TRBJ1-5 and V is TRBV20-1; D gene unclear. Between the trimmed V and J ends, which lost 3 bases and 4 bases, there was a span of 7 bases. Looked up from germline, CDR1 is DFQATT and CDR2 is SNEGSKA (reference sequence). The CDR3 is 12 amino acids. The CDR3 loop is CSARKVNQPQHF. The CDR3 DNA follows: TGCAGTGCTAGGAAGGTAAATCAGCCCCAGCATTTT.

In its sample, this clonotype was seen once. CDR3 nucleotides: TGCGCCAGCAGCCAGGGGGCGGGAGGATATAACGAGCAGTACTTC. Protein sequence: CASSQGAGGYNEQYF. The chain uses TRBV4-3 and TRBJ2-7; TRBD2 matches 8 bases. The germline gives CDR1 LGHNA, CDR2 YSLEER. The trim removed 3 bases at V and 5 bases at J, leaving 9 bases unmatched. The CDR3 has 15 amino acids.

This clonotype was seen more than once but under ten times. The chain links TRBV3-1 to TRBJ1-6, with unresolved D. Trimming left V 3 bases short and J 0 bases short, with 6 bases between. The CDR3 spans 15 residues. Germline V gives CDR1 LGHDT, CDR2 YNNKEL (reference sequence). This CDR3 is CASSQLSSYNSPLHF. Here the CDR3 DNA reads TGTGCCAGCAGCCAGTTGAGCTCCTATAATTCACCCCTCCACTTT.

The V gene is TRBV11-3, the J gene TRBJ1-2; no definite D call. V was trimmed by 3 bases and J by 2 bases, leaving 10 bases between them. The CDR3 length is 14 residues. CDR1 is SGHNT and CDR2 is YENEEA in the germline V gene. The chain's CDR3 is CASSFSGLNYGYTF. The CDR3 DNA reads as TGTGCCAGCAGCTTCTCAGGCCTAAACTATGGCTACACCTTC.

At least ten counts were recorded for this clonotype. The gene calls are TRBV20-1 and TRBJ2-5, with 7 bases fitting TRBD2. The CDR3 loop spans 14 amino acids. V trimming: 1 base; J trimming: 5 bases; junction bases outside the gene matches: 7. Germline values: CDR1 DFQATT, CDR2 SNEGSKA (reference sequence). CDR3: CSARVWGGQETQYF. In nucleotides, the CDR3 is TGCAGTGCTAGAGTGTGGGGAGGGCAGGAGACCCAGTACTTC.

This clonotype was observed a handful of times. The chain employs TRBV5-1 and TRBJ1-4; D is uncertain. Germline V gene sequence: CDR1 SGHRS, CDR2 YFSETQ. The CDR3 has 14 residues. Trimming cost V 2 bases and J 7 bases, with 12 bases left between them. The CDR3 coding sequence is TGCGCCAGCAGCTTCGCTGAACCAGTTGAAAAACTGTTTTTT. Protein sequence: CASSFAEPVEKLFF.

The sample holds many counts of this clonotype. This chain joins TRBV30 and TRBJ1-1, with TRBD1 matching 7 bases. V was clipped by 3 bases and J by 1 base; unmatched bases: 5. This CDR3 is built from 14 residues. CDR1 GTSNPN and CDR2 SVGIG come from the germline V gene (reference sequence). The DNA of the CDR3 is TGTGCCTGGAGGAGGGGGCGGAGGAACACTGAAGCTTTCTTT. Its translation is CAWRRGRRNTEAFF. Looking up the rest from reference TRBV30 and TRBJ1-1 gives the full variable domain: SQTIHQWPATLVQPVGSPLSLECTVEGTSNPNLYWYRQAAGRGLQLLFYSVGIGQISSEVPQNLSASRPQDRQFILSSKKLLLSDSGFYLCAWRRGRRNTEAFFGQGTRLTVV.

The sample holds a few counts of this clonotype. The junction does not match germline at one end; this may be a read error. The genes are TRBV6-1 and TRBJ1-2; 7 bases are shared with TRBD1. This CDR3 spans 13 amino acids. CDR1 and CDR2 (germline): MNHNS, SASEGT. The CDR3 region is CASSSAGGYDYTF. CDR3 sequence (DNA): TGTGCCAGCAGTTCGGCAGGGGGGTATGACTACACCTTC.

This clonotype came up a few times. The rearrangement joins TRBV6-1 to TRBJ2-2; 10 bases match TRBD2. The V segment lost 10 bases and the J segment 1 base; nucleotides outside the gene matches: 3. Germline assignment: CDR1 MNHNS and CDR2 SASEGT. The CDR3 has 14 residues. CDR3 in DNA: TGTGCCACCTGGACTAGCGGGAACACCGGGGAGCTGTTTTTT. Residues: CATWTSGNTGELFF.

The chain uses TRBV18 and TRBJ1-1; 7 nucleotides line up with TRBD1. Unmatched junction bases numbered 4, after V lost 2 bases and J lost 1 base. This CDR3 is built from 15 residues. The germline V gene encodes CDR1 KGHSH and CDR2 LQKENI. CDR3 sequence reads: CASSPDRVGNTEAFF. In DNA form, the CDR3 reads TGTGCCAGCTCACCAGACAGGGTTGGGAACACTGAAGCTTTCTTT.

This clonotype has a handful of counts. The chain uses TRBV3-1 and TRBJ2-7; D is uncertain. The CDR3 is 12 amino acids. Trimming stripped 3 bases from V and 2 bases from J, with 5 bases between. CDR1 and CDR2 (germline): LGHDT, YNNKEL (reference sequence). The CDR3 DNA is TGTGCCAGCAGCCAGATAACCTACGAGCAGTACTTC. It is translated as CASSQITYEQYF.

The J gene is TRBJ1-1, the V gene TRBV10-3; D not certain. V lost 4 bases and J 8 bases, leaving 14 bases between the germline ends. The V gene's germline CDR1 is ENHRY and CDR2 SYGVKD. The CDR3 has 13 residues. CDR3 in amino acids: CAISGVGISEAFF. DNA for the CDR3: TGTGCCATCAGTGGAGTCGGGATATCGGAAGCTTTCTTT.

The rearrangement links TRBV24-1 to TRBJ2-3; a weak D match, TRBD1 (6 bases). V was cut by 6 bases and J by 7 bases, with 16 bases left in between. Germline assignment: CDR1 KGHDR and CDR2 SFDVKD. The CDR3 length is 14 residues. This chain's CDR3 is CATSQGLHPYTQYF. As DNA, the CDR3 is TGTGCCACCAGTCAGGGGCTTCACCCCTATACGCAGTATTTT.

The rearrangement uses TRBV9 and TRBJ1-2; possible D gene TRBD1, 5 bases. This CDR3 comprises 13 residues. CDR1 SGDLS and CDR2 YYNGEE come from the germline V gene. V was cut by 0 bases and J by 2 bases, with 5 bases left in between. The CDR3 nucleotides read TGTGCCAGCAGCGTAGAGGGGAACTATGGCTACACCTTC. This sequence encodes CASSVEGNYGYTF.

The gene calls are TRBV18 and TRBJ2-3; no clear D. The V end lost 2 bases, the J end lost 3 bases, and 6 bases lay between the germline ends. The CDR3 extends over 13 amino acids. Germline lookup yields CDR1 KGHSH and CDR2 LQKENI. CDR3 sequence reads: CASSPIETDTQYF. The CDR3, as DNA: TGTGCCAGCTCACCAATTGAGACAGATACGCAGTATTTT. Drawing the rest from reference TRBV18 and TRBJ2-3, the complete variable domain is NAGVMQNPRHLVRRRGQEARLRCSPMKGHSHVYWYRQLPEEGLKFMVYLQKENIIDESGMPKERFSAEFPKEGPSILRIQQVVRGDSAAYFCASSPIETDTQYFGPGTRLTVL.

This clonotype was counted ten times or more. The V gene is TRBV6-2 or TRBV6-3, the J gene TRBJ1-1; no definite D call. The V gene's germline CDR1 is MNHEY and CDR2 SVGEGT. The CDR3 has 14 amino acids. V was shortened by 6 bases and J by 4 bases, with 15 bases between the two germline ends. CDR3 DNA sequence: TGTGCCAGCAGCCCAGCCCGGGGTTCCACTGAAGCTTTCTTT. Its translation is CASSPARGSTEAFF.

This clonotype was seen a handful of times. The J gene is TRBJ1-1, the V gene TRBV6-4; possible D gene TRBD1, 5 bases. Germline-derived CDR1 and CDR2 are MRHNA and SNTAGT. With 3 bases removed from V and 11 bases from J, the gap between germline ends came to 16 bases. The CDR3 extends over 13 amino acids. Here the CDR3 reads CASSELRGTEAFF. As DNA, the CDR3 is TGTGCCAGCAGTGAGTTGCGAGGGACGGAGGCTTTCTTT.

This clonotype came up once. This chain connects TRBV4-1 to TRBJ2-5; TRBD2 aligns across 7 bases. Germline CDR1 reads MGHRA; CDR2 reads YSYEKL. V gave up 0 bases and J gave up 4 bases; unmatched junction bases: 8. The CDR3 runs to 16 residues. The CDR3 spells CASSQDLGGSIETQYF. The CDR3 DNA sequence: TGCGCCAGCAGCCAAGATCTGGGCGGGAGCATAGAGACCCAGTACTTC.

The CDR3 sequence: CAWDGLVGETQYF. The DNA of the CDR3 is TGTGCCTGGGACGGACTAGTGGGGGAGACCCAGTACTTC. The V and J genes are TRBV30 and TRBJ2-5, with 7 positions matching TRBD2. J gave up 5 bases and V 5 bases, and 8 bases lay outside the gene matches. The CDR3 consists of 13 residues. Germline V lookup: CDR1 GTSNPN, CDR2 SVGIG (reference sequence).

The genes are TRBV10-2 and TRBJ1-1, with D perhaps matching TRBD1 (6 bases). The ends were cut back, 2 bases at V and 11 bases at J, with 15 bases in the middle. The germline V gene encodes CDR1 WSHSY and CDR2 SAAADI. This CDR3 contains 13 residues. CDR3: CASSEIGGEEAFF. In DNA, the CDR3 is TGCGCCAGCAGTGAGATCGGGGGCGAGGAGGCTTTCTTT.

This clonotype was seen more than once but under ten times. The chain uses TRBV6-1 and TRBJ1-2; 12 bases align to TRBD1. J lost 6 bases, V lost 5 bases, and 10 bases had no gene match. CDR3 length equals 16 residues. Per germline, CDR1 MNHNS and CDR2 SASEGT. The CDR3 region is CASSQEWDRGRDGYTF. CDR3 DNA sequence: TGTGCCAGCAGTCAAGAATGGGACAGGGGGCGCGATGGCTACACCTTC.

As to this clonotype: The junction and the germline gene differ at one end; a read error may be behind it. This rearrangement joins TRBV3-1 to TRBJ1-2; D possibly corresponds to TRBD1 (5 bases). The CDR3 consists of 14 residues. The germline CDR1 and CDR2 sequences are LGHDT and YNNKEL (reference sequence). The CDR3 protein is CASSQDRQGYGYTF. CDR3 in DNA: TGCGCCAGCAGCCAAGATCGGCAGGGTTATGGCTACACCTTC. The full variable domain, rest sourced from reference TRBV3-1 and TRBJ1-2, is DTAVSQTPKYLVTQMGNDKSIKCEQNLGHDTMYWYKQDSKKFLKIMFSYNNKELIINETVPNRFSPKSPDKAHLNLHINSLELGDSAVYFCASSQDRQGYGYTFGSGTRLTVV.

This clonotype has only a few counts. The J gene is TRBJ2-7, the V gene TRBV20-1, with a possible D match to TRBD2 (5 bases). The germline V and J ends were trimmed by 6 bases and 2 bases, with 20 bases remaining between them. This CDR3 comprises 15 residues. CDR1 is DFQATT, CDR2 SNEGSKA, per germline (reference sequence). CDR3 sequence (DNA): TGCAGTGCATTAGAGGGTGGGCAAGTTACCTACGAGCAGTACTTC. It is translated as CSALEGGQVTYEQYF.

This clonotype was detected many times. The gene calls are TRBV6-2 or TRBV6-3 and TRBJ2-1, with 9 bases fitting TRBD1. This CDR3 spans 18 amino acids. The trim removed 6 bases at V and 0 bases at J, leaving 12 bases unmatched. CDR1 is MNHEY and CDR2 is SVGEGT in the germline V gene. The CDR3 bases are TGTGCCAGCAGGGGGACAGGGTCAATGGTGAGCTCCTACAATGAGCAGTTCTTC. It codes for CASRGTGSMVSSYNEQFF.